A selection of T cell receptor beta chains follows, all from one sample in a study of blood T cells in healthy people across ages. MiXCR was run by TCRdb on the 5' RACE reads, yielding one entry per CDR3 protein. The data contain around 1.5 million distinct CDR3 sequences, about 43% of them seen just once; the ten biggest clones take up 7.9%. The sequencing input was blood. These receptor sequences come from a woman aged 18-35 years in good health. Each CDR3 is given with its conserved first and last residue. The D gene is left open where the match is weak. Some rows have no size entry. The others give once, few or many, or a class for an expanded clone.

size: .; D: .; J: TRBJ2-3; V: TRBV7-7; CDR3: CASSPIQTATDTQYF; DNA: TGTGCCAGCAGCCCCATCCAGACGGCCACAGATACGCAGTATTTT
size: few; D: TRBD1; J: TRBJ1-5; V: TRBV12-3/TRBV12-4; CDR3: CASSLGRQGLRLKGNQPQHF; DNA: TGTGCCAGCAGTTTGGGTCGACAGGGTTTACGGTTGAAGGGCAATCAGCCCCAGCATTTT
size: .; D: TRBD2; J: TRBJ2-7; V: TRBV20-1; CDR3: CSARDPGTSGSSYEQYF; DNA: TGCAGTGCTAGAGATCCCGGGACTAGCGGGAGCTCCTACGAGCAGTACTTC
size: few; D: .; J: TRBJ2-7; V: TRBV6-5; CDR3: CASSYSSSSNEQYF; DNA: TGTGCCAGCAGTTACTCTTCGTCATCAAACGAGCAGTACTTC
size: .; D: TRBD2; J: TRBJ2-1; V: TRBV2; CDR3: CATKAGGYSYNEQFF; DNA: TGTGCCACCAAAGCGGGGGGCTACTCCTACAATGAGCAGTTCTTC
size: many; D: TRBD2; J: TRBJ2-3; V: TRBV6-5; CDR3: CASTRGSLANSDTQYF; DNA: TGTGCCAGCACCCGAGGCTCACTAGCGAACTCAGATACGCAGTATTTT
size: .; D: TRBD1; J: TRBJ2-4; V: TRBV2; CDR3: CASSGLGQGIPKNIQYF; DNA: TGTGCCAGCAGTGGGCTGGGACAGGGAATTCCAAAAAACATTCAGTACTTC
size: .; D: TRBD2; J: TRBJ2-7; V: TRBV20-1; CDR3: CSARDPQRGTYEQYF; DNA: TGCAGTGCTAGAGATCCCCAGCGGGGAACCTACGAGCAGTACTTC
size: .; D: .; J: TRBJ2-7; V: TRBV11-2; CDR3: CASLLTGDTYEQYF; DNA: TGTGCCAGCCTACTAACCGGGGATACCTACGAGCAGTACTTC
size: .; D: TRBD1; J: TRBJ2-5; V: TRBV24-1; CDR3: CATSDTRGLSYNEQYF; DNA: TGTGCCACCAGTGATACCAGGGGGCTGTCCTACAATGAGCAGTACTTC
size: .; D: .; J: TRBJ2-7; V: TRBV7-2; CDR3: CASSSALGAYEQYF; DNA: TGTGCCAGCAGCTCCGCTTTGGGGGCCTACGAGCAGTACTTC
size: few; D: .; J: TRBJ2-1; V: TRBV20-1; CDR3: CSAATSYNEQFF; DNA: TGCAGTGCTGCTACAAGTTACAATGAGCAGTTCTTC
size: .; D: .; J: TRBJ1-3; V: TRBV9; CDR3: CASSVRGEAGNTIYF; DNA: TGTGCCAGCAGCGTAAGAGGGGAAGCTGGAAACACCATATATTTT
size: once; D: TRBD1; J: TRBJ2-5; V: TRBV18; CDR3: CASSRSGTVQETQYF; DNA: TGTGCCAGCTCCCGCTCCGGGACAGTTCAAGAGACCCAGTACTTC
size: few; D: .; J: TRBJ1-4; V: TRBV15; CDR3: CATSRAPAEKLFF; DNA: TGTGCCACCAGCAGAGCCCCTGCTGAAAAACTGTTTTTT
size: .; D: .; J: TRBJ2-3; V: TRBV12-3/TRBV12-4; CDR3: CASTLGDTNTDTQYF; DNA: TGTGCCAGCACGCTTGGGGACACCAACACAGATACGCAGTATTTT
size: few; D: TRBD1; J: TRBJ2-7; V: TRBV4-1; CDR3: CASRPAGQGDEQYF; DNA: TGCGCCAGCAGACCCGCGGGACAGGGGGACGAGCAGTACTTC
size: few; D: .; J: TRBJ2-1; V: TRBV9; CDR3: CASSVSYGEQFF; DNA: TGTGCCAGCAGCGTAAGTTACGGAGAGCAGTTCTTC
size: .; D: .; J: TRBJ2-3; V: TRBV11-2; CDR3: CASSLGLGWDTQYF; DNA: TGTGCCAGCAGCTTAGGACTAGGGTGGGATACGCAGTATTTT
size: .; D: .; J: TRBJ2-3; V: TRBV20-1; CDR3: CSAESGNTDTQYF; DNA: TGCAGTGCTGAGAGCGGAAACACAGATACGCAGTATTTT
size: .; D: .; J: TRBJ2-2; V: TRBV24-1; CDR3: CATSDRRSVNTGELFF; DNA: TGTGCCACCAGTGATCGCCGAAGTGTCAACACCGGGGAGCTGTTTTTT
size: .; D: .; J: TRBJ2-3; V: TRBV27; CDR3: CASSPGTAGQYF; DNA: TGTGCCAGCAGTCCGGGGACCGCGGGGCAGTATTTT
size: .; D: .; J: TRBJ2-2; V: TRBV3-1; CDR3: CASSQVGTGELFF; DNA: TGCGCCAGCAGCCAAGTTGGAACCGGGGAGCTGTTTTTT
size: few; D: .; J: TRBJ1-5; V: TRBV11-2; CDR3: CASSLDLGTINQPQHF; DNA: TGTGCCAGCAGCTTAGACCTCGGGACTATAAATCAGCCCCAGCATTTT
size: .; D: .; J: TRBJ2-7; V: TRBV24-1; CDR3: CATSDWLGGEQYF; DNA: TGTGCCACCAGTGATTGGCTAGGGGGTGAGCAGTACTTC
size: .; D: TRBD1; J: TRBJ2-7; V: TRBV19; CDR3: CATRDSFTLKQYF; DNA: TGTGCCACCCGGGACAGCTTTACTCTGAAGCAGTACTTC
size: once; D: TRBD1; J: TRBJ2-4; V: TRBV11-2; CDR3: CASSTGQGRNIQYF; DNA: TGTGCCAGCAGCACCGGACAGGGAAGGAACATTCAGTACTTC
size: few; D: TRBD2; J: TRBJ2-5; V: TRBV11-2; CDR3: CASRSLAGLETQYF; DNA: TGTGCCAGCAGATCCTTAGCGGGACTAGAGACCCAGTACTTC
size: few; D: .; J: TRBJ2-5; V: TRBV6-5; CDR3: CASRETIQETQYF; DNA: TGTGCCAGCAGGGAGACTATACAAGAGACCCAGTACTTC
size: .; D: .; J: TRBJ1-2; V: TRBV30; CDR3: CAGGGNGYTF; DNA: TGTGCGGGTGGGGGAAATGGCTACACCTTC
size: once; D: .; J: TRBJ1-5; V: TRBV5-5; CDR3: CASSFSLSVQPQHF; DNA: TGTGCCAGCAGCTTTAGCCTGTCTGTACAGCCCCAGCATTTT
size: .; D: .; J: TRBJ2-3; V: TRBV5-1; CDR3: CASSFIGATGVDTQYF; DNA: TGCGCCAGCAGCTTTATCGGGGCAACCGGGGTGGATACGCAGTATTTT
size: .; D: .; J: TRBJ1-2; V: TRBV6-1; CDR3: CASSKASGLDYGYTF; DNA: TGTGCCAGCAGTAAGGCTTCAGGGCTGGACTATGGCTACACCTTC
size: few; D: .; J: TRBJ2-4; V: TRBV6-5; CDR3: CVAHGGTGEQYF; DNA: TGTGTTGCGCACGGGGGGACAGGAGAGCAGTACTTC
size: .; D: .; J: TRBJ1-1; V: TRBV14; CDR3: CASSPEGPNTEAFF; DNA: TGTGCCAGCAGCCCTGAGGGGCCGAACACTGAAGCTTTCTTT
size: .; D: .; J: TRBJ2-5; V: TRBV14; CDR3: CASSRSRAQETQYF; DNA: TGTGCCAGCAGCCGCTCAAGGGCGCAAGAGACCCAGTACTTC
size: few; D: .; J: TRBJ2-3; V: TRBV3-1; CDR3: CASSPASDTQYF; DNA: TGTGCCAGCAGCCCAGCCTCCGATACGCAGTATTTT
size: few; D: .; J: TRBJ1-2; V: TRBV10-3; CDR3: CALGVGEDGYTF; DNA: TGTGCCCTCGGGGTTGGGGAAGATGGCTACACCTTC
size: .; D: .; J: TRBJ2-3; V: TRBV7-2; CDR3: CASSLERWGDTQYF; DNA: TGTGCCAGCAGCTTAGAAAGATGGGGAGATACGCAGTATTTT
size: few; D: .; J: TRBJ2-7; V: TRBV5-1; CDR3: CASSQTLSDKPEQYF; DNA: TGCGCCAGCAGCCAGACCCTTAGCGACAAACCCGAGCAGTACTTC
size: few; D: .; J: TRBJ2-7; V: TRBV4-1; CDR3: CASSPVGDTMSYEQYF; DNA: TGCGCCAGCAGCCCCGTTGGAGACACAATGTCCTACGAGCAGTACTTC
size: .; D: TRBD1; J: TRBJ1-5; V: TRBV6-7; CDR3: CASTHRPPTGERSNQPQHF; DNA: TGTGCCAGCACCCACAGGCCCCCAACAGGGGAGAGGAGCAATCAGCCCCAGCATTTT
size: .; D: .; J: TRBJ2-4; V: TRBV6-1; CDR3: CAIRPAGYEAKNIQYF; DNA: TGTGCCATCCGCCCGGCGGGTTACGAAGCCAAAAACATTCAGTACTTC
size: .; D: .; J: TRBJ2-5; V: TRBV6-6; CDR3: CASSYTGLDDRETQYF; DNA: TGTGCCAGCAGTTACACGGGACTGGACGACCGGGAGACCCAGTACTTC
size: .; D: TRBD2; J: TRBJ2-1; V: TRBV7-9; CDR3: CASSPTRVGLAGGSNEQFF; DNA: TGTGCCAGCAGCCCAACTCGTGTGGGACTAGCGGGAGGTAGCAATGAGCAGTTCTTC
size: .; D: TRBD1; J: TRBJ2-3; V: TRBV28; CDR3: CASSRTGVFWDTQYF; DNA: TGTGCCAGCAGCAGGACAGGGGTTTTTTGGGATACGCAGTATTTT
size: .; D: TRBD1; J: TRBJ1-6; V: TRBV5-1; CDR3: CASSLASGTETSPLHF; DNA: TGCGCCAGCAGCTTGGCGTCAGGGACAGAGACTTCACCCCTCCACTTT